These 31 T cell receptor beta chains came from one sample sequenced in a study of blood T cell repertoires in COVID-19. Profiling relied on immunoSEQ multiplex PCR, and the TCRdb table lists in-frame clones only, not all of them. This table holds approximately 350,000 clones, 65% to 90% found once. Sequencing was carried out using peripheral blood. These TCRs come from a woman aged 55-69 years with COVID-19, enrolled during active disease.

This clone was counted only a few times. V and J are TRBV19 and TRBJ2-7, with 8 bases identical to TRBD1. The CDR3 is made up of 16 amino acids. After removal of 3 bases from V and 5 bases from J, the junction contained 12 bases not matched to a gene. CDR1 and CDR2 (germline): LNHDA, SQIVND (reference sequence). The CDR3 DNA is TGTGCCAGTAGTATCCTTTTCGGACAGGGTAACCACGAGCAGTACTTC. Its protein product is CASSILFGQGNHEQYF. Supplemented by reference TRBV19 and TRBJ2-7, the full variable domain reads DGGITQSPKYLFRKEGQNVTLSCEQNLNHDAMYWYRQDPGQGLRLIYYSQIVNDFQKGDIAEGYSVSREKKESFPLTVTSAQKNPTAFYLCASSILFGQGNHEQYFGPGTRLTVT.

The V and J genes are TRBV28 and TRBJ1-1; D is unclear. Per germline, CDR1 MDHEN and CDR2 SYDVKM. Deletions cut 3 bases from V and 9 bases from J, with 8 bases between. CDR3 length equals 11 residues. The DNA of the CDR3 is TGTGCCAGCAGTTTTATGCAGAAAGCTTTCTTT. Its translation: CASSFMQKAFF.

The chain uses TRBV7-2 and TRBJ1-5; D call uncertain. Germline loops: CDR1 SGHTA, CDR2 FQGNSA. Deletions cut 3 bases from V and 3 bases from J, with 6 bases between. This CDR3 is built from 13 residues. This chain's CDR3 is CASSFTTNQPQHF. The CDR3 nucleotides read TGTGCCAGCAGCTTTACTACCAATCAGCCCCAGCATTTT.

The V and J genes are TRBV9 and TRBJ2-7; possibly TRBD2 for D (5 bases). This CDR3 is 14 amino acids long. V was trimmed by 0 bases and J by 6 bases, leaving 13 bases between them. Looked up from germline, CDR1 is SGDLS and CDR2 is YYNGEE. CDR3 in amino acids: CASSVGSGTREQYF. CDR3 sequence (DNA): TGTGCCAGCAGCGTAGGTTCGGGAACTCGCGAGCAGTACTTC.

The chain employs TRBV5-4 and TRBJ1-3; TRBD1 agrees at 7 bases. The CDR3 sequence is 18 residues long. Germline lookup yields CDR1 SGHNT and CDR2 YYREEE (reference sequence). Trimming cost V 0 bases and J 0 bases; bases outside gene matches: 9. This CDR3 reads CASSLGAGGPTSGNTIYF. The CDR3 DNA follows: TGTGCCAGCAGCTTGGGGGCAGGGGGTCCAACCTCTGGAAACACCATATATTTT. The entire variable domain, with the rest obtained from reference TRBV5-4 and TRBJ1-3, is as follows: ETGVTQSPTHLIKTRGQQVTLRCSSQSGHNTVSWYQQALGQGPQFIFQYYREEENGRGNFPPRFSGLQFPNYSSELNVNALELDDSALYLCASSLGAGGPTSGNTIYFGEGSWLTVV.

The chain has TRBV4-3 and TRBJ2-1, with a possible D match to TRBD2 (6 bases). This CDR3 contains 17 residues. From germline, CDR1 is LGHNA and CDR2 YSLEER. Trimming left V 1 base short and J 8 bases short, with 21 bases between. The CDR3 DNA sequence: TGCGCCAGCAGCCAAGGGGGTCTCTGGGGGGATTTCGATGAGCAGTTCTTC. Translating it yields CASSQGGLWGDFDEQFF.

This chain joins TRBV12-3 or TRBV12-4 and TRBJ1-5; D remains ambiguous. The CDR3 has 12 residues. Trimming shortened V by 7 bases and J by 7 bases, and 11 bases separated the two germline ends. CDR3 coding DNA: TGTGCCAGCACCCTAGGTTGGCAGCCCCAGCATTTT. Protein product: CASTLGWQPQHF.

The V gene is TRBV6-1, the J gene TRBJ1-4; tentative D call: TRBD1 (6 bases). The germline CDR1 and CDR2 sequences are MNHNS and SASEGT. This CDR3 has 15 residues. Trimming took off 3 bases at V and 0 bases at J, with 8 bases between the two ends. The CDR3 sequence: CASSDRTATNEKLFF. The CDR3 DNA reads TGTGCCAGCAGTGACCGGACAGCAACTAATGAAAAACTGTTTTTT.

DNA of the CDR3: TGTGCCAGCACCAAGATGGAGGGACTGAACACTGAAGCTTTCTTT. Translation gives CASTKMEGLNTEAFF. The chain employs TRBV7-2 and TRBJ1-1; TRBD1 might be the D (5 bases). Germline CDR1 is SGHTA and CDR2 is FQGNSA. CDR3 length equals 15 residues. Trimming cost V 7 bases and J 0 bases, with 15 bases left between them.

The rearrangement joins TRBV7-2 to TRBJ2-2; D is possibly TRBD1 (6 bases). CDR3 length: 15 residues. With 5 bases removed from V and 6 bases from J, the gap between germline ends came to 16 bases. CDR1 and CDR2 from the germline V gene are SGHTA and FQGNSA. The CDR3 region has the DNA TGTGCCAGCAGCCCCAGGGGTTCTAGTTCCGGGGAGCTGTTTTTT. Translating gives CASSPRGSSSGELFF.

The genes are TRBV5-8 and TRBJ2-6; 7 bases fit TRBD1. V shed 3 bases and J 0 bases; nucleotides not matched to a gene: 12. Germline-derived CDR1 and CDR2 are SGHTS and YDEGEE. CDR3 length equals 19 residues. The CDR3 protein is CASSSTQGYGVSGANVLTF. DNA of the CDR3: TGTGCCAGCAGCTCAACACAGGGGTACGGGGTCTCTGGGGCCAACGTCCTGACTTTC. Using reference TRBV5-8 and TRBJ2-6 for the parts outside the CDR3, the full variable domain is EAGVTQSPTHLIKTRGQQATLRCSPISGHTSVYWYQQALGLGLQFLLWYDEGEERNRGNFPPRFSGRQFPNYSSELNVNALELEDSALYLCASSSTQGYGVSGANVLTFGAGSRLTVL.

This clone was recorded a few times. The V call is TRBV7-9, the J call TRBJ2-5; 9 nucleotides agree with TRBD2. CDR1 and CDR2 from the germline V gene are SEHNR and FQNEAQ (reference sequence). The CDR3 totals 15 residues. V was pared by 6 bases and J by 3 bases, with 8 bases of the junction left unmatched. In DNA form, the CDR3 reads TGTGCCAGCAGTAAAGCGGGGGGTTTTGAAGAGACCCAGTACTTC. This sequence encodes CASSKAGGFEETQYF.

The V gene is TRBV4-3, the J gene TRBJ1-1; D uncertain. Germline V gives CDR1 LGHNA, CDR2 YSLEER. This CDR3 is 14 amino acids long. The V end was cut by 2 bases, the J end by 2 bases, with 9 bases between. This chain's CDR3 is CASSQSYSNTEAFF. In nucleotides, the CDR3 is TGCGCCAGCAGCCAATCCTACAGCAACACTGAAGCTTTCTTT.

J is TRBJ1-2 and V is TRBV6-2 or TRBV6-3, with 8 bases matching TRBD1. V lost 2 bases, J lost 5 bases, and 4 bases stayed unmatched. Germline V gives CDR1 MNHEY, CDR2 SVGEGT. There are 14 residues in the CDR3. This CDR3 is CASSYLTGEYGYTF. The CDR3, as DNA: TGTGCCAGCAGTTACCTGACAGGGGAATATGGCTACACCTTC.

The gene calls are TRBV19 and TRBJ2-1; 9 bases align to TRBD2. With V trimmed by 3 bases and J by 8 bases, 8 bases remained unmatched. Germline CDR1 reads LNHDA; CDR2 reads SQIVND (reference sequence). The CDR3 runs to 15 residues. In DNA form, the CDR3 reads TGTGCCAGTAGTATTAGAGCGGGGGGTTCCGATGAGCAGTTCTTC. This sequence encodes CASSIRAGGSDEQFF.

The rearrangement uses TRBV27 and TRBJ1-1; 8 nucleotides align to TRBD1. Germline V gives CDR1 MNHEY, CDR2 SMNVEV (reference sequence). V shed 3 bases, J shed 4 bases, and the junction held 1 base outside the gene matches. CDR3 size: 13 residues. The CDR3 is CASSFGTGTEAFF. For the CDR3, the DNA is TGTGCCAGCAGTTTTGGGACAGGCACTGAAGCTTTCTTT.

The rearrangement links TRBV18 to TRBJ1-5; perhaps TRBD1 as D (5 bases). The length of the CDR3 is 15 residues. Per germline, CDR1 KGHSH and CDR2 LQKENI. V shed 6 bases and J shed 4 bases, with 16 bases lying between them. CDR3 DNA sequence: TGTGCCAGCTCGCCTTCCGGGGGTGGAAATCAGCCCCAGCATTTT. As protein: CASSPSGGGNQPQHF.

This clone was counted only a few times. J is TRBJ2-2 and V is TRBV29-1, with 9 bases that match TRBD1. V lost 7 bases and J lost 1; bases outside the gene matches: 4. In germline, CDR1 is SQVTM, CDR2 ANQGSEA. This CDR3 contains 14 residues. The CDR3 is CSGRTGENTGELFF. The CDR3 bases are TGCAGCGGAAGGACAGGGGAGAACACCGGGGAGCTGTTTTTT.

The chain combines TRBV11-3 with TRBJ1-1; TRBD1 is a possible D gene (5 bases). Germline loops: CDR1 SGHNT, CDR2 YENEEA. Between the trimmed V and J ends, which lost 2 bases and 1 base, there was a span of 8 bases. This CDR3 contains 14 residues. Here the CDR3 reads CASSLKGENTEAFF. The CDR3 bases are TGTGCCAGCAGCTTAAAAGGGGAGAACACTGAAGCTTTCTTT.

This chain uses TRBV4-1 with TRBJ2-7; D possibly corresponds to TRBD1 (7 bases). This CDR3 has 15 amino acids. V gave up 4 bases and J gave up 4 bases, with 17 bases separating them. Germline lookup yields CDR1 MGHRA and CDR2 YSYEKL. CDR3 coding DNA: TGCGCCAGCAGCCTCCTTCCAGGGGGGTCTTACGAGCAGTACTTC. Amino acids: CASSLLPGGSYEQYF.

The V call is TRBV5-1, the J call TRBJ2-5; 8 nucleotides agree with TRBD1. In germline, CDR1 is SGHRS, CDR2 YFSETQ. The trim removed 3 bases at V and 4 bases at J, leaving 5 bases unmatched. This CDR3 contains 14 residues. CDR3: CASSSQGGGETQYF. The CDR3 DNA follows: TGCGCCAGCAGCTCACAGGGGGGAGGAGAGACCCAGTACTTC. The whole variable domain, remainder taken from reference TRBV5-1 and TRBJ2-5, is KAGVTQTPRYLIKTRGQQVTLSCSPISGHRSVSWYQQTPGQGLQFLFEYFSETQRNKGNFPGRFSGRQFSNSRSEMNVSTLELGDSALYLCASSSQGGGETQYFGPGTRLLVL.

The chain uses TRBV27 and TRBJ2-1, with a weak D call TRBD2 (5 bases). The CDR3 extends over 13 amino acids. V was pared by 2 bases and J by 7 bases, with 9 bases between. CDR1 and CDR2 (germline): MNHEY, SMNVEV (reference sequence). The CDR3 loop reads CASSLGLWNEQFF. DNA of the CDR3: TGTGCCAGCAGTTTAGGACTTTGGAATGAGCAGTTCTTC.

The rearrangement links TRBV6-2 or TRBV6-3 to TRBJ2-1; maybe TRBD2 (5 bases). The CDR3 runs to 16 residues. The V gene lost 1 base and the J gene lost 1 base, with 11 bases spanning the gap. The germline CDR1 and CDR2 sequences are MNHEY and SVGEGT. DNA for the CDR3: TGTGCCAGCAGTTACTGGACGGGAAGATCCTACAATGAGCAGTTCTTC. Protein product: CASSYWTGRSYNEQFF.

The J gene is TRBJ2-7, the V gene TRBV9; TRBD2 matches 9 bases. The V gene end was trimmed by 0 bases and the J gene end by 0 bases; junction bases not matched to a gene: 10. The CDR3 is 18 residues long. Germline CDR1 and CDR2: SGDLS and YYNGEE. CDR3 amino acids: CASSVGPSGGQSSYEQYF. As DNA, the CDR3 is TGTGCCAGCAGCGTAGGCCCCAGCGGGGGGCAAAGCTCCTACGAGCAGTACTTC.

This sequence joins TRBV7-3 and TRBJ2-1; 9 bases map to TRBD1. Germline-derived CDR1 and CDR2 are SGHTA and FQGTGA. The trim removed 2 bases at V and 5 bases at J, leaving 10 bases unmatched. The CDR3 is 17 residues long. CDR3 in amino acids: CASSLDYTGQGHNEQFF. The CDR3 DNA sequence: TGTGCCAGCAGCTTAGATTATACGGGACAGGGACACAATGAGCAGTTCTTC.

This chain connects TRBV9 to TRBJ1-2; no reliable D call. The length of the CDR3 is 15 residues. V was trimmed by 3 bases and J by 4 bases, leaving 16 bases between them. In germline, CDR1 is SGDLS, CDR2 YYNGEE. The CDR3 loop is CASSATFGRAYGYTF. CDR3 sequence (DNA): TGTGCCAGCAGCGCAACGTTCGGGAGGGCCTATGGCTACACCTTC.

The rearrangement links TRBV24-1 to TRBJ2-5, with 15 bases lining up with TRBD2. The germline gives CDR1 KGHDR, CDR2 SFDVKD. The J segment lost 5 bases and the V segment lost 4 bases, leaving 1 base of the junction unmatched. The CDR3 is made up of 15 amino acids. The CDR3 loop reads CATSDGLAGGETQYF. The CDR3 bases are TGTGCCACCAGTGACGGACTAGCGGGGGGGGAGACCCAGTACTTC.

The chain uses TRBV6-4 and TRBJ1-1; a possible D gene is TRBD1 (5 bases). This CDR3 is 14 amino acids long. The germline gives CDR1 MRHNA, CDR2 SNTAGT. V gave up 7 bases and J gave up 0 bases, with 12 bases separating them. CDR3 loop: CASKQANMNTEAFF. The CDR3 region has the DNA TGTGCCAGCAAACAGGCGAACATGAACACTGAAGCTTTCTTT.

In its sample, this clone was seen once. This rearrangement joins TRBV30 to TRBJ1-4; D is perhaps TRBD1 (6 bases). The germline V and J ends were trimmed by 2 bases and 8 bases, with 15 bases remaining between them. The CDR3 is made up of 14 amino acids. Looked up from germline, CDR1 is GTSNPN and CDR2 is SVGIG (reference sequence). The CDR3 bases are TGTGCCTGGAGTCCGGGACAATCGGAAGAAAAACTGTTTTTT. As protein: CAWSPGQSEEKLFF.

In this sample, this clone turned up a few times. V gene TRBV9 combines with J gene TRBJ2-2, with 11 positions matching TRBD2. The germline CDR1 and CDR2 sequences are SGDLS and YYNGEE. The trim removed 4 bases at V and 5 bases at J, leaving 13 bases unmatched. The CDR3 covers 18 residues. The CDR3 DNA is TGTGCCAGCAGCCCTGGATGGCTAGCGGGGGGCCGTACCGGGGAGCTGTTTTTT. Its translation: CASSPGWLAGGRTGELFF.

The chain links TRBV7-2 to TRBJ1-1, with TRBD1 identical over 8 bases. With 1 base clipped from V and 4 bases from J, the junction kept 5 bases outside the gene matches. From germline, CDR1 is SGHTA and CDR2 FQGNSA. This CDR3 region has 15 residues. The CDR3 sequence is CASSLGQGATTEAFF. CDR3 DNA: TGTGCCAGCAGCTTAGGGCAGGGGGCGACCACTGAAGCTTTCTTT.